This TCR beta chain comes out of a study of CD8 T cells in Susac syndrome. With random hexamers, reverse transcription was performed on about 0.45 to 1 ug of RNA. The immunoSEQ assay covered 54 Vbeta and 13 Jbeta segments for CDR3. TCRdb re-called the immunoSEQ multiplex PCR reads through MiXCR, storing one row per CDR3 protein. The sample includes around 100,000 distinct CDR3 sequences, approximately 95% of them seen just once. Germline lookup yields CDR1 LGHDT and CDR2 YNNKEL (reference sequence). This CDR3 has 17 residues. The V and J ends lost 4 bases and 0 bases, in that order; junction bases with no gene match: 6.

The gene calls are TRBV3-1 and TRBJ2-6; 7 bases match TRBD1. The sequence was collected from a human donor with Susac syndrome. Sample: CD8+ T cells from PBMCs. The CDR3 sequence is CASSPGTALSGANVLTF. Here the CDR3 DNA reads TGTGCCAGCAGCCCCGGGACAGCCCTCTCTGGGGCCAACGTCCTGACTTTC.